This T cell receptor (beta chain) derives from a study of blood T cell repertoires in COVID-19. Study information: Researchers got acute and convalescent COVID-19 samples from the United States, Italy and Spain. PBMCs, B-cell-depleted T cells, or T cells provided the cDNA or gDNA that made up the material.

This clone occurred once. Original data processing: Quantification of nucleated cells was approximated via reference gene primer amplification. Libraries were prepared by immunoSEQ multiplex PCR; TCRdb keeps only in-frame clonotypes and omits some of them. V, J and clone size are taken as reported in that table, and D and trimming were inferred from the DNA itself. The profile covers 150,000 to 200,000 clones, with about 87% appearing a single time and nearly 2.5% taken by the ten largest. CDR3 length: 15 residues. J was trimmed by 2 bases and V by 4 bases; bases with no gene match: 4. CDR1 is SGHRS, CDR2 YFSETQ, per germline.

The material sequenced was peripheral blood. The sequence derives from a man aged 35 to 55 with active or convalescent COVID-19. This chain uses TRBV5-1 with TRBJ2-5; 11 nucleotides align to TRBD2. This CDR3 is CASSGTSGRQETQYF. CDR3 DNA: TGCGCCAGCAGCGGGACTAGCGGTCGACAAGAGACCCAGTACTTC.